This T cell receptor (beta chain) was obtained from a study of tumor-infiltrating lymphocytes in primary liver carcinoma. Study information: Staging of the tumors gave T1-T3 N0M0, with widths of roughly 4 to 10 cm. Study results and caveats: Tumor-adjacent and tumor-blood pairs displayed less overlap than did pairs of tumor regions.

Making TCR beta cDNA involved around 520 ng total RNA and a constant-region primer. Slightly modified ARM-PCR with three nested multiplex PCR rounds yielded TCR beta libraries. PCR rounds one and two used TRBV1-TRBV30 forward primers with a C-beta reverse primer for around 10 cycles each. TCRdb passed the multiplex PCR reads through MiXCR, listing each CDR3 protein once. The sample lists 40,000 to 45,000 distinct CDR3 sequences, 73% seen once, with under 20% in the top ten. RNA and DNA were co-extracted from around 18-30 mg of unsorted bulk tissue. Deletions cut 1 base from V and 0 bases from J, with 10 bases between. The germline CDR1 and CDR2 sequences are LGHNA and YNFKEQ. The CDR3 covers 16 residues. This clonotype has ten or more counts. Its antigen is not identified.

V is TRBV4-2 and J is TRBJ1-3; possible D gene TRBD1, 5 bases. Sample: liver tumor tissue from sampling region 2. Indicated subset: tumor region T2, inferior pole. This TCR was recovered from a man in his forties or fifties with primary liver carcinoma and hepatitis B virus infection. DNA of the CDR3: TGTGCCAGCAGCCAAGGACGGGACGGCTCTGGAAACACCATATATTTT. Protein sequence: CASSQGRDGSGNTIYF.